The table lists the clone carrying this T cell receptor beta chain with a few counts. The sample comes from a study of blood T cells in healthy people across ages. The length of the CDR3 is 14 residues. V lost 4 bases and J lost 7, with 13 bases in between. The total RNA that was extracted per sample amounted to at least 5.5 micrograms. PCR was performed a second time for roughly 7 to 12 cycles using a sample-barcoded 5' primer and a J-beta primer mix. Each CDR3 protein is one row after TCRdb ran MiXCR on the 5' RACE reads. This sample has under 950,000 distinct CDR3 sequences, with about a fifth found just once.

This receptor was identified in a man between 70 and 80 years old in good health. The chain couples TRBV12-3 or TRBV12-4 to TRBJ2-2; D might be TRBD2 (6 bases). Specimen: blood. CDR3 sequence: CASSWLEEGGELFF. Written as DNA, the CDR3 is TGTGCCAGCAGTTGGCTGGAGGAGGGCGGGGAGCTGTTTTTT.